This TCR beta chain was sequenced during a study of blood T cell repertoires in COVID-19. Study-level information: Specimens from acute and convalescent COVID-19 originated in the United States, Italy and Spain.

TCRdb's table, derived via immunoSEQ multiplex PCR, lists solely in-frame clones and lacks some. The sample contains about 280,000 clones, 70% to 90% of which appear only once. One Seattle source followed patients from active infection through their disease course. This CDR3 region has 14 residues. Trimming left V 3 bases short and J 0 bases short, with 9 bases between. In germline, CDR1 is SGHRS, CDR2 YFSETQ. The specimen sequenced was peripheral blood. This TCR was sampled from a woman in her 70s with COVID-19, enrolled during active disease. J is TRBJ1-1 and V is TRBV5-1; a weak D match, TRBD1 (5 bases). The CDR3 DNA sequence: TGCGCCAGCAGCTCGACGGGGGTGAACACTGAAGCTTTCTTT. Its translation is CASSSTGVNTEAFF.